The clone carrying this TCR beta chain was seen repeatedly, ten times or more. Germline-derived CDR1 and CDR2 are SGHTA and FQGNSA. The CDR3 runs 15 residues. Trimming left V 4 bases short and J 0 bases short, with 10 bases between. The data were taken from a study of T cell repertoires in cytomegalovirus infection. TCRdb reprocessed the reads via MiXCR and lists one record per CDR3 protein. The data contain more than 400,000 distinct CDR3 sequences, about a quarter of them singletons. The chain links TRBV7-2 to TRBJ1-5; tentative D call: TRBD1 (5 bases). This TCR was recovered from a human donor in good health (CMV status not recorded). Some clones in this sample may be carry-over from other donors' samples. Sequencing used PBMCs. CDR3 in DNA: TGTGCCAGCAGCTCGGGACGGACTAGCAATCAGCCCCAGCATTTT. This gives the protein CASSSGRTSNQPQHF.